This T cell receptor (beta chain) was found in a study of OX40 agonist ivuxolimab in advanced cancers. Notes on the study in general: Still undetermined is the antigen specificity of the expanded peripheral T cells. CD8+ T cells showed, on average, more clonal expansion than CD4+ cells.

Turning to this clone: The antigen remains unidentified.

Assay: immunoSEQ multiplex PCR; the TCRdb copy retains only in-frame clones and omits some. The sample has roughly 64,000 clones; around 80% are singletons. Any history of autoimmune disease or systemic immunosuppression disqualified patients. Blood draws occurred at baseline, cycle 4 day 1, and cycle 7 day 1. CDR3 size: 12 residues. V dropped 2 bases and J dropped 3 bases, with 5 bases sitting between them. From germline, CDR1 is GTSNPN and CDR2 SVGIG (reference sequence). V usage is TRBV30 and J usage is TRBJ2-1; the D is unclear. Sequenced here: CD4+ or CD8+ T cells sorted from blood, sampled in a trial of the OX40 agonist ivuxolimab. This clonotype was obtained from an adult with an advanced solid tumor such as melanoma, head and neck, liver or kidney cancer. As DNA, the CDR3 is TGTGCCTGGAGTATAGGCTACAATGAGCAGTTCTTC. As protein: CAWSIGYNEQFF.